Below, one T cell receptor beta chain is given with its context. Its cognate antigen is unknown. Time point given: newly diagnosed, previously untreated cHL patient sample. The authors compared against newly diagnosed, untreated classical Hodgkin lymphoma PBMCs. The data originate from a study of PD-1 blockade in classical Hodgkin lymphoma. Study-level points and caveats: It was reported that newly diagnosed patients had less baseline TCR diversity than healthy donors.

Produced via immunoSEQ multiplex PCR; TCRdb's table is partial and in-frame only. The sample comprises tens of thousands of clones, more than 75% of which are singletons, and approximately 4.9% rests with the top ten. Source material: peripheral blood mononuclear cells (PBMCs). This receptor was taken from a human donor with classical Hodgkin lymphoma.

Written as DNA, the CDR3 is TGCACCAGCAGCTGCACGCAGTACTTC. Translation gives CTSSCTQYF. The chain couples TRBV1 to TRBJ2-7. TRBV1 is noted as a pseudogene. This CDR3 has 9 residues.